The rows below give T cell receptor beta chains drawn from one sample of a study of blood T cells in healthy people across ages. TCRdb re-derived calls from the 5' RACE reads in MiXCR, one entry per CDR3 protein. This sample has about 800,000 distinct CDR3 sequences, with roughly 50% found just once. The sample was blood. Every receptor here comes from a young man in good health. The CDR3 runs from the conserved cysteine through the conserved F or W. The listing skips clone size in some rows; elsewhere it reads once, few, many or a size class.

J gene: TRBJ2-6
clone size: NA
V gene: TRBV9
CDR3 protein: CASSAAWDRLSGGSGANVLTF

J gene: TRBJ2-3
clone size: few
V gene: TRBV10-3
CDR3 protein: CAIMGTGGTDTQYF

J gene: TRBJ2-6
clone size: NA
V gene: TRBV2
CDR3 protein: CASSGISGANVLTF

J gene: TRBJ2-1
clone size: NA
V gene: TRBV6-6
CDR3 protein: CASRIGLAGDEQFF

J gene: TRBJ1-1
clone size: NA
V gene: TRBV11-2
CDR3 protein: CASSLDLGTGNTEAFF

J gene: TRBJ2-3
clone size: NA
V gene: TRBV7-3
CDR3 protein: CASSLRPAGGPTATQYF

J gene: TRBJ2-5
clone size: NA
V gene: TRBV6-5
CDR3 protein: CASSQTLTSGGETQYF

J gene: TRBJ2-1
clone size: NA
V gene: TRBV20-1
CDR3 protein: CSARDLGRLDEQFF

J gene: TRBJ1-2
clone size: NA
V gene: TRBV20-1
CDR3 protein: CSASPQVYGYTF

J gene: NA
clone size: few
V gene: TRBV29-1
CDR3 protein: CSGSDVHEQYF

J gene: TRBJ2-7
clone size: NA
V gene: TRBV4-2
CDR3 protein: CASSQRTSGPYEQYF

J gene: NA
clone size: NA
V gene: TRBV2
CDR3 protein: CASSGANEQYF

J gene: TRBJ2-7
clone size: few
V gene: TRBV7-2
CDR3 protein: CASSRARGDSYEQYF

J gene: TRBJ2-7
clone size: few
V gene: TRBV5-1
CDR3 protein: CASSFGPPTYEQYF

J gene: TRBJ2-7
clone size: NA
V gene: TRBV12-3/TRBV12-4
CDR3 protein: CASSPIPGPFGEQYF

J gene: TRBJ2-1
clone size: few
V gene: TRBV5-6
CDR3 protein: CASSPRGPYNEQFF

J gene: TRBJ1-5
clone size: NA
V gene: TRBV19
CDR3 protein: CASTTGWNQPQHF

J gene: TRBJ1-6
clone size: NA
V gene: TRBV6-5
CDR3 protein: CASSPHRVSYLVTLHF

J gene: TRBJ1-1
clone size: NA
V gene: TRBV20-1
CDR3 protein: CSVPRTEKEAFF

J gene: TRBJ2-2
clone size: NA
V gene: TRBV30
CDR3 protein: CAWSRRDRITGELFF

J gene: TRBJ2-4
clone size: NA
V gene: TRBV9
CDR3 protein: CASSQGGPAKNIQYF

J gene: TRBJ2-1
clone size: NA
V gene: TRBV29-1
CDR3 protein: CSVERPADNGQFF

J gene: TRBJ1-3
clone size: once
V gene: TRBV7-9
CDR3 protein: CASSSSGAGLGNTIYF

J gene: TRBJ2-4
clone size: NA
V gene: TRBV15
CDR3 protein: CATSRVGTPRKNIQYF

J gene: TRBJ2-7
clone size: NA
V gene: TRBV6-1
CDR3 protein: CASSEFGARVGSYEQYF

J gene: TRBJ2-3
clone size: NA
V gene: TRBV15
CDR3 protein: CATSRDGADTQYF

J gene: TRBJ1-6
clone size: NA
V gene: TRBV7-3
CDR3 protein: CASSLDGGSYESPLHF

J gene: TRBJ2-3
clone size: NA
V gene: TRBV7-9
CDR3 protein: CASSLDQGADTQYF

J gene: TRBJ1-6
clone size: NA
V gene: TRBV6-6
CDR3 protein: CATQTGDNSPLHF

J gene: TRBJ2-7
clone size: NA
V gene: TRBV6-5
CDR3 protein: CASGPGTGNPYEQYF

J gene: NA
clone size: NA
V gene: TRBV14
CDR3 protein: CASSLRGVNEQYF

J gene: TRBJ2-5
clone size: few
V gene: TRBV6-1
CDR3 protein: CASSDPGLASETQYF

J gene: NA
clone size: NA
V gene: TRBV9
CDR3 protein: CASSVGLQQETQYF

J gene: TRBJ1-5
clone size: NA
V gene: TRBV27
CDR3 protein: CASSLGVSGQPQHF

J gene: TRBJ2-3
clone size: NA
V gene: TRBV7-9
CDR3 protein: CASSFARLDSYF

J gene: TRBJ2-1
clone size: NA
V gene: TRBV27
CDR3 protein: CASRVRVGLAGDNEQFF

J gene: TRBJ2-7
clone size: NA
V gene: TRBV7-4
CDR3 protein: CASSLVGTLVTPYYEQYF

J gene: TRBJ2-1
clone size: NA
V gene: TRBV29-1
CDR3 protein: CSVSKVNEQFF

J gene: TRBJ2-5
clone size: NA
V gene: TRBV5-1
CDR3 protein: CASSFRDGQETQYF

J gene: TRBJ2-3
clone size: NA
V gene: TRBV5-5
CDR3 protein: CASSFLAGGTTDTQYF

J gene: TRBJ2-1
clone size: NA
V gene: TRBV4-2
CDR3 protein: CASSQPAGSEPPRFF